These T cell receptor beta chains were read from a single sample in a study of response to subunit inactivated influenza vaccine. TCRdb re-derived calls from the RT-PCR reads in MiXCR, one entry per CDR3 protein. The table lists a few hundred thousand distinct CDR3 sequences, 21% of them singletons. The material was PBMCs from blood, obtained less than 22 months after vaccination. The receptors were gathered from a man aged 45 to 75 who received an inactivated influenza vaccine. The CDR3 runs from the conserved cysteine through the conserved F or W. D genes are given only for firm matches. Rows give clone size only sometimes, using once, few, many, or a class for an expanded clone.

d_gene: TRBD1
v_gene: TRBV7-6
abundance: few
j_gene: TRBJ2-2
CDR3aa: CASSLRDRGRSGELFF

d_gene: TRBD2
v_gene: TRBV29-1
abundance: .
j_gene: TRBJ2-3
CDR3aa: CSVPIAWTSGRTDTQYF

d_gene: .
v_gene: TRBV27
abundance: few
j_gene: TRBJ2-2
CDR3aa: CATQKGNTGELFF

d_gene: TRBD1
v_gene: TRBV7-8
abundance: many
j_gene: TRBJ2-1
CDR3aa: CASSFRQGTIYEQFF

d_gene: TRBD1
v_gene: TRBV18
abundance: few
j_gene: TRBJ1-4
CDR3aa: CASSTRQGSGEKLFF

d_gene: .
v_gene: TRBV20-1
abundance: .
j_gene: TRBJ2-7
CDR3aa: CSASPGSTYEQYF

d_gene: TRBD1
v_gene: TRBV20-1
abundance: few
j_gene: TRBJ2-7
CDR3aa: CSASDPGQGQGNYEQYF

d_gene: TRBD1
v_gene: TRBV5-1
abundance: .
j_gene: TRBJ2-7
CDR3aa: CASSSGTGGYEQYF

d_gene: .
v_gene: TRBV6-5
abundance: .
j_gene: TRBJ2-5
CDR3aa: CASSYQGYQYF

d_gene: TRBD2
v_gene: TRBV9
abundance: once
j_gene: TRBJ2-3
CDR3aa: CASSSWIAGDTDTQYF

d_gene: TRBD2
v_gene: TRBV14
abundance: .
j_gene: TRBJ2-7
CDR3aa: CASSQGAPGLAGGPIRYEQYF

d_gene: .
v_gene: TRBV14
abundance: few
j_gene: TRBJ2-1
CDR3aa: CASSQVAGRNNEQFF

d_gene: .
v_gene: TRBV20-1
abundance: many
j_gene: TRBJ1-6
CDR3aa: CSAHTGFNSPLHF

d_gene: .
v_gene: TRBV7-6
abundance: .
j_gene: TRBJ2-3
CDR3aa: CASSPRPRTNTDTQYF

d_gene: .
v_gene: TRBV20-1
abundance: few
j_gene: TRBJ1-3
CDR3aa: CSARSGGETSGNTIYF

d_gene: .
v_gene: TRBV12-3/TRBV12-4
abundance: .
j_gene: TRBJ1-3
CDR3aa: CASSLGQNLGNTIYF

d_gene: TRBD1
v_gene: TRBV5-6
abundance: once
j_gene: TRBJ2-1
CDR3aa: CASSPETGTLYNEQFF

d_gene: .
v_gene: TRBV6-2/TRBV6-3
abundance: few
j_gene: TRBJ2-3
CDR3aa: CASSWGRTRGTDTQYF

d_gene: .
v_gene: TRBV20-1
abundance: .
j_gene: TRBJ2-7
CDR3aa: CSARVAASYEQYF

d_gene: .
v_gene: TRBV6-2/TRBV6-3
abundance: .
j_gene: TRBJ2-7
CDR3aa: CASSYSPKPYEQYF

d_gene: .
v_gene: TRBV28
abundance: .
j_gene: TRBJ2-1
CDR3aa: CASSSGPVSKFF

d_gene: .
v_gene: TRBV20-1
abundance: .
j_gene: TRBJ1-1
CDR3aa: CSATKGGAGLNTEAFF

d_gene: .
v_gene: TRBV7-2
abundance: .
j_gene: TRBJ1-1
CDR3aa: CASSLTMAGRFQAFF

d_gene: .
v_gene: TRBV6-2/TRBV6-3
abundance: .
j_gene: TRBJ2-6
CDR3aa: CASSYQGGGFTGANVLTF

d_gene: .
v_gene: TRBV2
abundance: few
j_gene: TRBJ1-6
CDR3aa: CASTTTGMGSPLHF

d_gene: .
v_gene: TRBV7-8
abundance: .
j_gene: TRBJ1-1
CDR3aa: CASSLWERNTEAFF

d_gene: .
v_gene: TRBV29-1
abundance: .
j_gene: TRBJ1-2
CDR3aa: CSVESADGGGYTF

d_gene: .
v_gene: TRBV6-2/TRBV6-3
abundance: .
j_gene: TRBJ2-7
CDR3aa: CASSSPQGGYEQYF

d_gene: .
v_gene: TRBV4-3
abundance: few
j_gene: TRBJ1-3
CDR3aa: CASSHQRGAGNTIYF

d_gene: .
v_gene: TRBV7-2
abundance: .
j_gene: TRBJ1-2
CDR3aa: CASSQGPLNSANYGYTF

d_gene: .
v_gene: TRBV18
abundance: .
j_gene: TRBJ2-1
CDR3aa: CASWGEEDEQFF

d_gene: .
v_gene: TRBV30
abundance: .
j_gene: TRBJ2-7
CDR3aa: CAWTPRVSYEQYF

d_gene: TRBD1
v_gene: TRBV7-9
abundance: few
j_gene: TRBJ1-1
CDR3aa: CASSPHAGTGATEAFF